The 31 T cell receptor beta chains below all came from one sample that was sequenced in a study of T cell repertoires in cytomegalovirus infection. In TCRdb, the reads were re-called with MiXCR into one record per CDR3 protein. The sample contains about half a million distinct CDR3 sequences, roughly a third of which appear only once. No antigens are known for them. Material: cultured PBMCs, obtained from culture after CMV antigen stimulation. The receptors were sampled from a human donor in good health (CMV status not recorded). Some clones in this sample may be carry-over from other donors' samples.

The rearrangement joins TRBV7-2 to TRBJ1-5; 8 positions agree with TRBD1. V was clipped by 5 bases and J by 3 bases; unmatched bases: 12. Germline CDR1 and CDR2: SGHTA and FQGNSA. CDR3 length equals 17 residues. CDR3 sequence reads: CASSRDRGRPLNQPQHF. The CDR3 nucleotides are TGTGCCAGCAGCCGAGACAGGGGCCGCCCTCTCAATCAGCCCCAGCATTTT.

This clonotype was seen a few times. The chain couples TRBV2 to TRBJ2-3; D gene ambiguous. The CDR3 runs 15 residues. Germline CDR1 SNHLY, CDR2 FYNNEI. The V end lost 8 bases, the J end lost 2 bases, and 17 bases lay between the germline ends. This chain's CDR3 is CASWGPSAVTDTQYF. The CDR3 coding sequence is TGTGCCAGCTGGGGTCCCAGCGCGGTCACAGATACGCAGTATTTT.

This clonotype has just a few counts. DNA for the CDR3: TGCAGTGCTAGAGATTCAGGACTAGCAGTTGGTGAGCAGTTCTTC. This codes for CSARDSGLAVGEQFF. J is TRBJ2-1 and V is TRBV20-1; 8 bases line up with TRBD2. This CDR3 comprises 15 residues. Germline trimming cut 0 bases from V and 9 bases from J; bases unmatched to any gene: 10. The germline V gene encodes CDR1 DFQATT and CDR2 SNEGSKA (reference sequence).

This clonotype has just a few counts. J is TRBJ2-1 and V is TRBV7-2, with a weak D call TRBD1 (5 bases). This CDR3 comprises 11 residues. Germline values: CDR1 SGHTA, CDR2 FQGNSA. Trimming shortened V by 4 bases and J by 8 bases, and 6 bases separated the two germline ends. As DNA, the CDR3 is TGTGCCAGCAGCTGGGGCTATGAGCAGTTCTTC. It codes for CASSWGYEQFF.

V gene TRBV30 combines with J gene TRBJ2-2, with a tentative D call TRBD2 (6 bases). Looked up from germline, CDR1 is GTSNPN and CDR2 is SVGIG (reference sequence). The germline V and J ends were trimmed by 5 bases and 5 bases, with 18 bases remaining between them. This CDR3 region has 15 residues. The CDR3 here is CAWDARRARTGELFF. CDR3 coding DNA: TGTGCCTGGGACGCGAGGAGGGCCCGTACCGGGGAGCTGTTTTTT.

This chain links TRBV11-2 with TRBJ2-7, with D possibly being TRBD2 (6 bases). Germline loops: CDR1 SGHAT, CDR2 FQNNGV. This CDR3 region has 14 residues. Between the trimmed V and J ends, which lost 5 bases and 1 base, there was a span of 12 bases. The CDR3 is CASSEEGSSYEQYF. DNA of the CDR3: TGTGCCAGCAGCGAGGAGGGCTCGTCCTACGAGCAGTACTTC. Using reference TRBV11-2 and TRBJ2-7 for the parts outside the CDR3, the full variable domain is EAGVAQSPRYKIIEKRQSVAFWCNPISGHATLYWYQQILGQGPKLLIQFQNNGVVDDSQLPKDRFSAERLKGVDSTLKIQPAKLEDSAVYLCASSEEGSSYEQYFGPGTRLTVT.

The CDR3 loop reads CASSPRGQGRYNEQFF. The CDR3 DNA is TGTGCCAGCAGCCCCAGAGGACAGGGACGCTACAATGAGCAGTTCTTC. The chain couples TRBV7-9 to TRBJ2-1; 8 bases align to TRBD1. J lost 3 bases, V lost 5 bases, and 9 bases had no gene match. In germline, CDR1 is SEHNR, CDR2 FQNEAQ (reference sequence). The CDR3 extends over 16 amino acids.

V usage is TRBV30 and J usage is TRBJ1-4, with D perhaps matching TRBD1 (5 bases). From germline, CDR1 is GTSNPN and CDR2 SVGIG (reference sequence). V was cut by 3 bases and J by 8 bases, with 10 bases left in between. This CDR3 has 12 residues. In nucleotides, the CDR3 is TGTGCCTGGAGGGGACTAATGGAAAAACTGTTTTTT. It encodes CAWRGLMEKLFF.

The chain links TRBV7-2 to TRBJ1-1; D unresolved. Per germline, CDR1 SGHTA and CDR2 FQGNSA. The CDR3 runs to 14 residues. Trimming stripped 0 bases from V and 3 bases from J, with 8 bases between. DNA of the CDR3: TGTGCCAGCAGCTTAGCCCTGGGTCACACTGAAGCTTTCTTT. It translates to CASSLALGHTEAFF.

The chain combines TRBV24-1 with TRBJ1-1, with D maybe TRBD1 (6 bases). The CDR3 runs to 12 residues. V was clipped by 4 bases and J by 8 bases, with 10 bases between them. Germline CDR1 reads KGHDR; CDR2 reads SFDVKD. The DNA for the CDR3 is TGTGCCACCAGTGACCAAACAGGGGAAGCTTTCTTT. Protein product: CATSDQTGEAFF.

Only a few counts were recorded for this clonotype. This chain connects TRBV11-1 to TRBJ2-2; the match to TRBD2 covers 11 bases. Germline values: CDR1 SGHAT, CDR2 FQDESV (reference sequence). The V gene end was trimmed by 5 bases and the J gene end by 6 bases; junction bases not matched to a gene: 5. The length of the CDR3 is 15 residues. CDR3 DNA: TGTGCCAGCAGCCGTCTAGCGGGAGGTGCCGGGGAGCTGTTTTTT. Its protein is CASSRLAGGAGELFF.

This chain joins TRBV6-2 or TRBV6-3 and TRBJ1-2, with D unclear. Trimming removed 2 bases from V and 8 bases from J, with 15 bases in between. The CDR3 length is 14 residues. CDR1 and CDR2 (germline): MNHEY, SVGEGT. The CDR3 nucleotides read TGTGCCAGCAGTTACGGCACGATGGTCAAAGGCTACACCTTC. Translated, it gives CASSYGTMVKGYTF.

A note on this clonotype: The junction departs from germline at one end; a sequencing error may be responsible. This chain uses TRBV4-1 with TRBJ1-1, with no clear D. Germline V gene lookup returns CDR1 MGHRA and CDR2 YSYEKL. The CDR3 has 15 residues. CDR3 nucleotides: TGTGCCAGCAGCCCGTGGGAGGGCGGAAACACTGAAGCTTTCTTT. Residues: CASSPWEGGNTEAFF.

This rearrangement joins TRBV6-8 to TRBJ1-1; no clear D. Trimming pared 6 bases from V and 4 bases from J, leaving 18 bases between. From germline, CDR1 is MNHGY and CDR2 SAAAGT. The CDR3 covers 15 residues. This CDR3 is CASSTPGRVSTEAFF. For the CDR3, the DNA is TGTGCCAGCAGCACCCCCGGGAGGGTGTCCACTGAAGCTTTCTTT.

This clonotype occurred a few times. This chain joins TRBV11-3 and TRBJ1-1; TRBD1 agrees at 11 bases. V shed 5 bases and J 4 bases; nucleotides not matched to a gene: 12. The V gene's germline CDR1 is SGHNT and CDR2 YENEEA. The CDR3 spans 17 residues. CDR3 sequence reads: CASSPGQGALVITEAFF. The CDR3 DNA reads as TGTGCCAGCAGCCCAGGACAGGGGGCATTGGTGATCACTGAAGCTTTCTTT.

This clonotype was observed a few times. The rearrangement uses TRBV12-3 or TRBV12-4 and TRBJ1-6; D not resolved. CDR3 length: 14 amino acids. Trimming removed 1 base at V and 10 bases at J, with 11 bases between. The CDR3 DNA sequence: TGTGCCAGCAGTTTAGAGGCACGCGGCTCACCCCTCCACTTT. Its protein product is CASSLEARGSPLHF.

The chain joins TRBV10-3 to TRBJ1-1; a weak D match, TRBD1 (5 bases). Looked up from germline, CDR1 is ENHRY and CDR2 is SYGVKD. Deletions cut 3 bases from V and 2 bases from J, with 7 bases between. CDR3 length: 13 amino acids. The CDR3 DNA follows: TGTGCCATCAGTGATGGGGGTAACACTGAAGCTTTCTTT. Its translation: CAISDGGNTEAFF.

The chain couples TRBV28 to TRBJ2-5, with TRBD1 as a possible D gene (6 bases). The CDR3 contains 14 residues. V was trimmed by 4 bases and J by 5 bases, leaving 14 bases between them. Germline CDR1 is MDHEN and CDR2 is SYDVKM. The CDR3 region is CASSSYVRGETQYF. The CDR3 DNA follows: TGTGCCAGCAGTTCTTACGTCAGGGGCGAGACCCAGTACTTC.

V and J are TRBV19 and TRBJ2-5; 9 nucleotides match TRBD1. Losses at the gene ends were 5 bases for V and 5 bases for J; bases not matched to a gene: 12. The CDR3 totals 16 residues. Germline assignment: CDR1 LNHDA and CDR2 SQIVND (reference sequence). Here the CDR3 DNA reads TGTGCCAGTAGTCTGCCCGGACAGGGGATAGGGGAGACCCAGTACTTC. Amino acids: CASSLPGQGIGETQYF.

This clonotype appeared a single time. In this CDR3 the conserved last residue, phenylalanine or tryptophan, is missing, so a read error is likely. V usage is TRBV12-3 or TRBV12-4 and J usage is TRBJ2-2; 7 nucleotides align to TRBD1. The CDR3 extends over 15 amino acids. With V trimmed by 7 bases and J by 5 bases, 10 bases remained unmatched. CDR3 region: CASTITGAQTGELFS. The CDR3 nucleotides read TGTGCCAGCACTATTACAGGGGCGCAAACCGGGGAGCTGTTTTCT.

In this sample, this clonotype turned up a few times. The chain has TRBV4-3 and TRBJ2-3, with D unclear. V lost 4 bases, J lost 4 bases, and 9 bases lay in between. Germline V CDR1 and CDR2: LGHNA, YSLEER. This CDR3 is 13 amino acids long. In DNA, the CDR3 is TGCGCCAGCAGCCCCCAAAGGTCAGATACGCAGTATTTT. This translates into CASSPQRSDTQYF.

This clonotype was observed a few times. V and J are TRBV15 and TRBJ2-2; no firm D call. V was clipped by 1 base and J by 4 bases, with 10 bases between them. Germline lookup yields CDR1 LNHNV and CDR2 YYDKDF (reference sequence). This CDR3 is 15 amino acids long. For the CDR3, the DNA is TGTGCCACCAGCAGAGGGTTACTGGGCACCGGGGAGCTGTTTTTT. Amino acids: CATSRGLLGTGELFF.

The rearrangement joins TRBV6-8 to TRBJ1-2; possible D gene TRBD1, 5 bases. The V gene's germline CDR1 is MNHGY and CDR2 SAAAGT. The CDR3 contains 14 residues. V lost 6 bases, J lost 4 bases, and 15 bases lay in between. CDR3 region: CASSQRGIGYGYTF. As DNA, the CDR3 is TGTGCCAGCAGCCAGCGGGGGATTGGCTATGGCTACACCTTC.

The chain has TRBV3-1 and TRBJ1-5; no reliable D call. V lost 0 bases and J lost 6, with 3 bases in between. From germline, CDR1 is LGHDT and CDR2 YNNKEL (reference sequence). This CDR3 region has 12 residues. This CDR3 reads CASSQEGQPQHF. CDR3 in DNA: TGTGCCAGCAGCCAAGAAGGTCAGCCCCAGCATTTT.

The chain uses TRBV11-3 and TRBJ2-5; 7 bases fit TRBD1. Germline values: CDR1 SGHNT, CDR2 YENEEA. After removal of 4 bases from V and 4 bases from J, the junction contained 6 bases not matched to a gene. The CDR3 is made up of 14 amino acids. CDR3 amino acids: CASSSRDSRETQYF. For the CDR3, the DNA is TGTGCCAGCAGCTCCCGGGACAGCCGAGAGACCCAGTACTTC.

The chain is built from TRBV18 and TRBJ2-7, with 8 bases aligning to TRBD1. The V gene's germline CDR1 is KGHSH and CDR2 LQKENI. Trimming at V came to 4 bases and at J to 6 bases, leaving 8 bases not matched to a gene. The CDR3 spans 14 residues. CDR3 loop: CASSQTGQDREQYF. CDR3 nucleotide sequence: TGTGCCAGCTCACAAACGGGACAGGATCGCGAGCAGTACTTC.

This clonotype showed up just a few times. The chain employs TRBV11-2 and TRBJ2-7; 8 positions match TRBD2. The CDR3 contains 18 residues. Trimming at V came to 0 bases and at J to 4 bases, leaving 14 bases not matched to a gene. Germline-derived CDR1 and CDR2 are SGHAT and FQNNGV. In DNA form, the CDR3 reads TGTGCCAGCAGCTTAGACATGGGATTGAGCGGGAGATTATACGAGCAGTACTTC. Protein product: CASSLDMGLSGRLYEQYF.

The V call is TRBV7-9, the J call TRBJ2-5; a possible D gene is TRBD2 (6 bases). Germline CDR1 SEHNR, CDR2 FQNEAQ (reference sequence). Trimming removed 5 bases at V and 4 bases at J, with 11 bases between. The CDR3 covers 13 residues. CDR3: CASSPDGGETQYF. The CDR3 DNA reads as TGTGCCAGCAGCCCAGACGGGGGAGAGACCCAGTACTTC.

Only a few counts were recorded for this clonotype. The chain combines TRBV27 with TRBJ1-5; D not certain. The ends were cut back, 3 bases at V and 3 bases at J, with 3 bases in the middle. CDR3 length: 12 amino acids. Germline CDR1 and CDR2: MNHEY and SMNVEV (reference sequence). CDR3 nucleotides: TGTGCCAGCAGTTTCATCAATCAGCCCCAGCATTTT. It is translated as CASSFINQPQHF.

The rearrangement links TRBV7-9 to TRBJ1-1; TRBD1 is a possible D gene (5 bases). This CDR3 region has 12 residues. CDR1 and CDR2 from the germline V gene are SEHNR and FQNEAQ (reference sequence). V lost 5 bases, J lost 5 bases, and 9 bases lay in between. CDR3 bases: TGTGCCAGCAGCCGAGGGGCTACTGAAGCTTTCTTT. Encoded protein: CASSRGATEAFF.

This chain connects TRBV5-1 to TRBJ2-1; 8 bases line up with TRBD2. With 4 bases clipped from V and 5 bases from J, the junction kept 23 bases outside the gene matches. The germline gives CDR1 SGHRS, CDR2 YFSETQ. The CDR3 runs to 20 residues. In DNA, the CDR3 is TGCGCCAGCAGCCAATATCGCCGCACGGGGGGGGTTTGGGCGAACAATGAGCAGTTCTTC. Translated: CASSQYRRTGGVWANNEQFF.